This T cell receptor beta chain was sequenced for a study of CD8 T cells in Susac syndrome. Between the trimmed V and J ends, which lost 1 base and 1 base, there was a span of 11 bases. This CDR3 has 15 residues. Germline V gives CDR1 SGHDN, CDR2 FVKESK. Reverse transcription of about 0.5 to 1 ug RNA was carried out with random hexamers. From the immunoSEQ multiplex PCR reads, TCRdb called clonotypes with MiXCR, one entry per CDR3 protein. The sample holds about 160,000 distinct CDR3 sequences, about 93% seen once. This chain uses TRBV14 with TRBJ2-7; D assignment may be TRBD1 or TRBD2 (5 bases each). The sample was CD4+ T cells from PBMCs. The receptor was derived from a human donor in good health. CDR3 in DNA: TGTGCCAGCAGCCAAGTCGGGGCTCTATCCTACGAGCAGTACTTC. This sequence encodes CASSQVGALSYEQYF.